This record looks at one T cell receptor (beta chain) sequence and its context. This clone's antigen is unknown. No base qualities exist here, and no much larger clone lies one base off it. The entry originates in a study of OX40 agonist ivuxolimab in advanced cancers. Study-level background: Ivuxolimab, which targeted the costimulatory receptor OX40 (CD134), was an agonistic, fully human IgG2 monoclonal antibody. Intravenous ivuxolimab was administered to patients every 2 weeks at six dose levels: 0.01, 0.1, 0.3, 1.5, 3 and 10 mg/kg. The paper describes the monotherapy dose-escalation part (N of about 47 patients) of the phase I trial of ivuxolimab. The dose-escalation cohort was approximately 83% male with a mean age of 60 years, ranging from roughly 20 to 80. The point of sequencing TCRbeta in the periphery was to test whether ivuxolimab changed TCR sequence diversity and drove clonal T-cell expansion. Of the roughly 54 patients in dose escalation, some 19 had hepatocellular carcinoma, approximately 15 had melanoma, 9 had renal cell carcinoma and 9 had head and neck cancer. Prior anti-PD-1, anti-PD-L1 or anti-CTLA-4 therapy was permitted, and checkpoint inhibitors had been received by less than 45% of dose-escalation patients. Partial responses occurred in three dose-escalation patients: two with cutaneous melanoma and one with hepatocellular carcinoma. The paper as a whole reports these results and caveats: After ivuxolimab, CD8+ T cells had more expanded clones than CD4+ T cells on average. Low levels of normalized T-cell clonal expansion were also seen in some patients who did not respond. Partial responders in the 0.1-3.0 mg/kg groups had among the lowest normalized peripheral clonal expansion, especially among CD8+ T cells. At doses of 0.1 to 3.0 mg/kg, clonal expansion of both CD4+ and CD8+ blood T cells was observed from baseline to week 6. The antigen specificity of the clonally expanded peripheral T cells was not determined.

Patients with a history of autoimmune disease or receiving systemic immunosuppression were excluded from the trial. Peripheral blood for TCR sequencing was drawn from every dose cohort at baseline, at cycle 4 day 1 and at cycle 7 day 1. The samples were drawn from a first-in-human, open-label, multicenter phase I dose-escalation trial of ivuxolimab. The trial enrolled adults with locally advanced or metastatic head and neck squamous cell, hepatocellular, melanoma or renal cell carcinoma. Before TCR sequencing, CD4+ T cells and CD8+ T cells from peripheral blood were sorted into separate populations. Genomic DNA was isolated from the sorted cells so that the TCRbeta CDR3 region could be sequenced. The immunoSEQ Assay was used to sequence the TCRbeta CDR3 regions. TCRdb's version of the immuneACCESS table is confined to in-frame rearrangements and falls short of the full clone set. An unresolved V gene accounts for under half of the shortfall where checked; the remainder is of unknown origin. The table for this sample lists roughly 60,000 clones; over 80% of them were counted only once. Around 26% of the sample is in the top ten clones.

The sequence was collected from an adult with an advanced solid tumor such as melanoma, head and neck, liver or kidney cancer. Specimen: CD4+ or CD8+ T cells sorted from blood, collected in a trial of the OX40 agonist ivuxolimab.

The DNA sequence is as follows: TGTGCCAGCAGCTCTAGCGGGGGCCGATACAATGAGCAGTTCTTC. Its product reads: CASSSSGGRYNEQFF. The sequence is built from TRBV5-4 and TRBJ2-1; TRBD2 fits 10 bases in the junction. The CDR3 goes from the cysteine to the phenylalanine over 15 residues. The sequence is cut down to CDR3 DNA, 45 bases in frame from base 1. CDR1 and CDR2, looked up from the germline V gene (reference sequence), are SGHNT and YYREEE. V ends up 3 bases short and J 4 bases short, with an unmatched junction base count of 4.